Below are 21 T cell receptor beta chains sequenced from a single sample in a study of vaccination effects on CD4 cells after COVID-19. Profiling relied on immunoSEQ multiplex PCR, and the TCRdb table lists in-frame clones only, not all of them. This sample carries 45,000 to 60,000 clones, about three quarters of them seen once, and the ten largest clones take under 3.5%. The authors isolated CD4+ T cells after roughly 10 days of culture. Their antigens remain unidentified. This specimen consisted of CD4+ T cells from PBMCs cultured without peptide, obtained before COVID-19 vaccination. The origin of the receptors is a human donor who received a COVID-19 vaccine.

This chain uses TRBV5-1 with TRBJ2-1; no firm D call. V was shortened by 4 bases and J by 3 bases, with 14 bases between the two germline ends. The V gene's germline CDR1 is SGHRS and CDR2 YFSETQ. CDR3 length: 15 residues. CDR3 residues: CASSRSRLDYNEQFF. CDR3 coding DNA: TGCGCCAGCAGCCGATCCCGGTTGGACTACAATGAGCAGTTCTTC.

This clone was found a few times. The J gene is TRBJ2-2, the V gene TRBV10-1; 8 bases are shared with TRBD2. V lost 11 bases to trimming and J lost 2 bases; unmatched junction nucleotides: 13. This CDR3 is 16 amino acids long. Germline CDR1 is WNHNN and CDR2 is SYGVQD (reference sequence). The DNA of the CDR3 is TGCGCCGTTTCCCGAACCAGCGGGGGAAACACCGGGGAGCTGTTTTTT. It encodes CAVSRTSGGNTGELFF.

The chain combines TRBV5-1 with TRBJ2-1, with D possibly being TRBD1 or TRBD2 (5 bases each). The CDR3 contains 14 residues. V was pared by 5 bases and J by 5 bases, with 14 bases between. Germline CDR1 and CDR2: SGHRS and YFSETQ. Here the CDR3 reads CASSVGVKDNEQFF. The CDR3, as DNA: TGCGCCAGCAGTGTGGGGGTCAAGGACAATGAGCAGTTCTTC.

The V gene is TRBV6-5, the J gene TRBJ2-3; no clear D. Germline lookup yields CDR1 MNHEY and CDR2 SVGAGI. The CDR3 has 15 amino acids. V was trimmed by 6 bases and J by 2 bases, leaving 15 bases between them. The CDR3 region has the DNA TGTGCCAGCAGAAGGACCTATGAACTCACAGATACGCAGTATTTT. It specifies CASRRTYELTDTQYF.

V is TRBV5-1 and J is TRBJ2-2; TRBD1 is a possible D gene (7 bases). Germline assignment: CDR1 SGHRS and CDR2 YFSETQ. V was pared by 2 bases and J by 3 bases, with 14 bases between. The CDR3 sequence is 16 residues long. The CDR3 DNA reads TGCGCCAGCAGCTTTTTGGGCAGGGGGGACACCGGGGAGCTGTTTTTT. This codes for CASSFLGRGDTGELFF. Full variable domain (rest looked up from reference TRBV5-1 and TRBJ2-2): KAGVTQTPRYLIKTRGQQVTLSCSPISGHRSVSWYQQTPGQGLQFLFEYFSETQRNKGNFPGRFSGRQFSNSRSEMNVSTLELGDSALYLCASSFLGRGDTGELFFGEGSRLTVL.

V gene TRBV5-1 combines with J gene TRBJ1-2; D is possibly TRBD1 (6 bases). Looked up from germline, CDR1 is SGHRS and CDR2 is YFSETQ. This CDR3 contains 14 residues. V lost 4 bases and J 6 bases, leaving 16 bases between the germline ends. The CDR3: CASSKRTAVDGYTF. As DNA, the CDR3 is TGCGCCAGCAGCAAAAGGACAGCGGTGGATGGCTACACCTTC.

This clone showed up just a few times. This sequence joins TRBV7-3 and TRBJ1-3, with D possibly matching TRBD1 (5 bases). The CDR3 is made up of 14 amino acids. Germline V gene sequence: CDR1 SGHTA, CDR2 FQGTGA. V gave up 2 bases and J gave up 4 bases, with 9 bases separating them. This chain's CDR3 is CASSLSGHGNTIYF. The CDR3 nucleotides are TGTGCCAGCAGCTTATCGGGGCACGGAAACACCATATATTTT.

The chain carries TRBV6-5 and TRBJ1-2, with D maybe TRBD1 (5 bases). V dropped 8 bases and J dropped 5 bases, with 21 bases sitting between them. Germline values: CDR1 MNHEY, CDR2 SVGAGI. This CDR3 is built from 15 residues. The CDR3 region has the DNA TGTGCCAGCTCACTCAGCCATTCCGGGGGGTATGGCTACACCTTC. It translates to CASSLSHSGGYGYTF.

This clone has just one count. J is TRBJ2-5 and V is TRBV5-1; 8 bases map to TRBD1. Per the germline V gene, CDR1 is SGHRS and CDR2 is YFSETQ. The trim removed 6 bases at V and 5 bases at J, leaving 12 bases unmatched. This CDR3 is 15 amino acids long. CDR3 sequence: CASNGQGAVGETQYF. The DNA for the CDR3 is TGCGCCAGCAATGGTCAGGGGGCAGTCGGGGAGACCCAGTACTTC.

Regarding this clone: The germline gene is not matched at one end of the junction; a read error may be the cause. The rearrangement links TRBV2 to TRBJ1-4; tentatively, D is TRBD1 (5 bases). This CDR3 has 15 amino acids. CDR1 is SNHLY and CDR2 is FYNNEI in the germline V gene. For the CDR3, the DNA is TGTGCCAGCAGCCAAAGGACGGGGGGGGATGAAAAACTATTTTTT. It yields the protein CASSQRTGGDEKLFF.

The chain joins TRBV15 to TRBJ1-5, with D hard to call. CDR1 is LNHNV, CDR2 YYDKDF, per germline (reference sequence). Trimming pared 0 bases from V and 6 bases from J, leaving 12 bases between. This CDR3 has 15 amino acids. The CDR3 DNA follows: TGTGCCACCAGCAGAGATCTAGGATTAGTTCAGCCCCAGCATTTT. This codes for CATSRDLGLVQPQHF.

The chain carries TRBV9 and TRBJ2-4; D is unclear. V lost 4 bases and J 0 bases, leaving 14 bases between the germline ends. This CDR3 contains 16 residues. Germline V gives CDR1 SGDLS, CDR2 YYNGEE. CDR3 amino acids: CASSPQPILAKNIQYF. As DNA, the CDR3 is TGTGCCAGCAGCCCCCAGCCGATCTTAGCCAAAAACATTCAGTACTTC.

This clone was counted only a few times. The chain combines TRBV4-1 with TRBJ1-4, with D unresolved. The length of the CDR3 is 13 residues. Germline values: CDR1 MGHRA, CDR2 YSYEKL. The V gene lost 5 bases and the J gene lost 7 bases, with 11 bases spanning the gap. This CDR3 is CASSFRTSEKLFF. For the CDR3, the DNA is TGCGCCAGCAGCTTCCGAACGAGTGAAAAACTGTTTTTT.

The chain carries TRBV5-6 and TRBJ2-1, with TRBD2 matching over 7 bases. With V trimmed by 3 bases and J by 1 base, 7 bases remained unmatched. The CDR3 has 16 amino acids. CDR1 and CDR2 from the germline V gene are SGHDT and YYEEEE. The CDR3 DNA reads TGTGCCAGCAGCTCAACTCGGGGGGAATCCTACAATGAGCAGTTCTTC. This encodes CASSSTRGESYNEQFF.

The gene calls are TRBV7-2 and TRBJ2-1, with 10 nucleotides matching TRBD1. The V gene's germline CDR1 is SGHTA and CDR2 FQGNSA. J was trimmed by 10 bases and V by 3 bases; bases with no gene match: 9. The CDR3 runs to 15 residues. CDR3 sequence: CASSFGTGVRGEQFF. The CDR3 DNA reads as TGTGCCAGCAGCTTCGGGACAGGGGTCCGCGGCGAGCAGTTCTTC. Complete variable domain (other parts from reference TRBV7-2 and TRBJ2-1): GAGVSQSPSNKVTEKGKDVELRCDPISGHTALYWYRQSLGQGLEFLIYFQGNSAPDKSGLPSDRFSAERTGGSVSTLTIQRTQQEDSAVYLCASSFGTGVRGEQFFGPGTRLTVL.

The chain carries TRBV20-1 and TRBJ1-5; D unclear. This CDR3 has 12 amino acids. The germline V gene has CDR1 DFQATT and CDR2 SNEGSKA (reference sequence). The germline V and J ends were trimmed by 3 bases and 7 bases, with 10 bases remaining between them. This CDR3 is CSASDPRQPQHF. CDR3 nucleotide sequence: TGCAGTGCTAGTGACCCTCGGCAGCCCCAGCATTTT.

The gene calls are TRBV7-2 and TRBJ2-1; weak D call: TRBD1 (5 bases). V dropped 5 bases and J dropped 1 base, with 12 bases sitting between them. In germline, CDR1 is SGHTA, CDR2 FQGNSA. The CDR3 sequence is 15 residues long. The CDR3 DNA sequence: TGTGCCAGCAGCCCCCACCAGGGATCCTACAATGAGCAGTTCTTC. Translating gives CASSPHQGSYNEQFF.

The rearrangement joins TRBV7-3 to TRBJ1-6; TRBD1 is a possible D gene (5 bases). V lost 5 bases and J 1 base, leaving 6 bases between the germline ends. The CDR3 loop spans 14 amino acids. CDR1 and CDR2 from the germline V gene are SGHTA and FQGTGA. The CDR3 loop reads CASSRQSYNSPLHF. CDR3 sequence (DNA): TGTGCCAGCAGCCGACAGTCCTATAATTCACCCCTCCACTTT.

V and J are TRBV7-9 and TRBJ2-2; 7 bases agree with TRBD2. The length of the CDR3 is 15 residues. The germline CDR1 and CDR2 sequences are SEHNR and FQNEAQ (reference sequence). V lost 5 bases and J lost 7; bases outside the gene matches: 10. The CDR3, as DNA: TGTGCCAGCAGCGAGGGAGGGAGTGAAAGCGGGGAGCTGTTTTTT. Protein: CASSEGGSESGELFF.

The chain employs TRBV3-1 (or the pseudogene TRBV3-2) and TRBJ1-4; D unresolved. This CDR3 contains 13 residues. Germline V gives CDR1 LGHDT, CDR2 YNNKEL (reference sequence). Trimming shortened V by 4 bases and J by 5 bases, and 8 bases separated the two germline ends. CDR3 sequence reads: CASSPRENEKLFF. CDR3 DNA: TGTGCCAGCAGCCCTAGGGAGAATGAAAAACTGTTTTTT.

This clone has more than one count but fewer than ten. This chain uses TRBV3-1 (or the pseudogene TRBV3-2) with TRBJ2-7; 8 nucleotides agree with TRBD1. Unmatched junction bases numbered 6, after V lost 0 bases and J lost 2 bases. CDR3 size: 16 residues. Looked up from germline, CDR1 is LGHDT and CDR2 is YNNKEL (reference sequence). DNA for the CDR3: TGTGCCAGCAGCCAAGATGAGGCAGGGGGCGCCTACGAGCAGTACGTC. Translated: CASSQDEAGGAYEQYV.